This TCR beta chain was observed in a study of shared clonotypes between healthy human individuals. Trimming pared 4 bases from V and 2 bases from J, leaving 11 bases between. The CDR3 consists of 15 residues. Germline V CDR1 and CDR2: SGHVS, FQNEAQ. It was into CD45RA+ naive and CD45RA-negative memory subsets that the CD4+ cells were split. This clone was counted once. The antigen is undetermined. This CDR3 is also generated by other DNA sequences in the sample. Genomic DNA per cell subset filled all wells of several immunoSEQ plates. Data came from immunoSEQ multiplex PCR; TCRdb stores just in-frame clones and leaves some out. The table shows about 1.1 million clones, with about 84% occurring only once. Whole-study findings and limits: Sequencing depth was a factor that was expected to affect clonotype sharing among donors.

The chain joins TRBV7-8 to TRBJ2-2; TRBD1 is a possible D gene (5 bases). The sequence derives from a man younger than 30 in good health. Some clones in this sample may be carry-over from other donors' samples. Source material: memory CD4+ T cells from PBMCs. The subset denotes: CD45RA-negative fraction. The CDR3 reads CASSSRDSNTGELFF. The CDR3 DNA reads as TGTGCCAGCAGCTCGCGAGACAGCAACACCGGGGAGCTGTTTTTT.